This paragraph covers one T cell receptor beta chain sequence. The entry originates in a study of blood T cell repertoires in COVID-19. Produced via immunoSEQ multiplex PCR; TCRdb's table is partial and in-frame only. Seen here are some 200,000 clones, around 83% observed once, and the top ten hold about 6.5%. Germline-derived CDR1 and CDR2 are SGHTA and FQGNSA. Deletions cut 5 bases from V and 5 bases from J, with 22 bases between. There are 17 residues in the CDR3. Sample: peripheral blood. This sequence was found in a woman between 40 and 50 years old with acute or convalescent COVID-19. The chain has TRBV7-2 and TRBJ1-5; tentatively, D is TRBD1 (6 bases). In DNA, the CDR3 is TGTGCCAGCAGCGCCAGACAGGCTACGAGGGGTTATCAGCCCCAGCATTTT. It yields the protein CASSARQATRGYQPQHF. The whole variable domain, remainder taken from reference TRBV7-2 and TRBJ1-5, is GAGVSQSPSNKVTEKGKDVELRCDPISGHTALYWYRQSLGQGLEFLIYFQGNSAPDKSGLPSDRFSAERTGGSVSTLTIQRTQQEDSAVYLCASSARQATRGYQPQHFGDGTRLSIL.